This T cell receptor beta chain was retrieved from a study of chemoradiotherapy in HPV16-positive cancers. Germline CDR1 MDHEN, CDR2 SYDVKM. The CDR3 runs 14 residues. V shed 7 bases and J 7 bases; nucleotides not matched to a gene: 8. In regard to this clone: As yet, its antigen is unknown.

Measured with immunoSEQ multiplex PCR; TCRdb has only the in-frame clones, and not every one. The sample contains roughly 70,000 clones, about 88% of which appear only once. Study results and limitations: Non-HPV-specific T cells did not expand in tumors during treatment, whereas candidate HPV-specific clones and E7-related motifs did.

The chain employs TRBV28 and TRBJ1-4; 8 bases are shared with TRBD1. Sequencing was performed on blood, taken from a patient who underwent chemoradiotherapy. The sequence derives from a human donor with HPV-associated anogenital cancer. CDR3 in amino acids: CASNTGQGGEKLFF. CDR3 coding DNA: TGTGCCAGCAACACCGGACAGGGAGGTGAAAAACTGTTTTTT.